This record looks at one TCR beta chain sequence and its context. This record comes from a study of cytomegalovirus exposure and HLA in healthy donors. PCR amplification relied on 60 Vbeta primers (plus 13 Jbeta primers). Libraries were prepared by immunoSEQ multiplex PCR; TCRdb keeps only in-frame clonotypes and omits some of them. The data show under 130,000 clones, roughly 78% seen once. Trimming stripped 4 bases from V and 6 bases from J, with 19 bases between. CDR3 length: 15 residues. Germline V gene sequence: CDR1 SGHDN, CDR2 FVKESK. This TCR came from a woman aged 40-49 years in good health and CMV-seronegative. Specimen: PBMCs. The chain recombines TRBV14 with TRBJ2-7; a weak D match, TRBD1 (5 bases). CDR3 in DNA: TGTGCCAGCAGCCCCAATCCTCAGGGTTTAGGCGAGCAGTACTTC. It codes for CASSPNPQGLGEQYF.